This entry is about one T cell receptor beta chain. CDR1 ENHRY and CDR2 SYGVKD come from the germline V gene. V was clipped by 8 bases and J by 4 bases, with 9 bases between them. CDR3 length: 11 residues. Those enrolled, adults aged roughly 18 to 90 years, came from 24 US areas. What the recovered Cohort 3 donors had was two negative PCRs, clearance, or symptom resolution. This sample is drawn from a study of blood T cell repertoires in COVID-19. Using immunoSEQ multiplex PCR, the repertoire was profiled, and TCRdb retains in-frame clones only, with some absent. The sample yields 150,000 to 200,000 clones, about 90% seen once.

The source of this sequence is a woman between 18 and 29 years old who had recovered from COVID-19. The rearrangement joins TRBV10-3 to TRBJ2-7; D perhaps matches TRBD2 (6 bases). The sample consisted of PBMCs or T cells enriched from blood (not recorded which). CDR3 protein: CAIGGSYEQYF. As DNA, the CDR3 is TGTGCCATCGGGGGGTCGTACGAGCAGTACTTC.